These 10 T cell receptor beta chains share one sample of origin, sequenced in a study of blood T cells in healthy people across ages. For the second PCR, which ran for roughly 6 to 12 cycles, a sample-barcoded 5' primer and a J-beta primer mix were used. One entry per CDR3 protein results from TCRdb running MiXCR on the 5' RACE reads. This sample has more than 1.4 million distinct CDR3 sequences, with approximately 38% found just once. Sequencing was carried out using blood. The receptors shown here come from a woman aged 18-29 years in good health.

The chain is built from TRBV20-1 and TRBJ1-2; D is unclear. Germline V lookup: CDR1 DFQATT, CDR2 SNEGSKA (reference sequence). The CDR3 has 17 amino acids. The V gene lost 0 bases and the J gene lost 0 bases, with 17 bases spanning the gap. This CDR3 reads CSARDPGSRGANYGYTF. The CDR3, as DNA: TGCAGTGCTAGAGACCCGGGGAGTCGTGGAGCTAACTATGGCTACACCTTC.

The rearrangement links TRBV7-8 to TRBJ2-7; the D gene is possibly TRBD1 (6 bases). Deletions cut 1 base from V and 2 bases from J, with 12 bases between. The CDR3 covers 15 residues. Germline CDR1 reads SGHVS; CDR2 reads FQNEAQ. CDR3 coding DNA: TGTGCCAGCAGCTTAGTGCAGAGGGGGACCTACGAGCAGTACTTC. Translating gives CASSLVQRGTYEQYF.

This clonotype was picked up a small number of times. The rearrangement uses TRBV6-5 and TRBJ1-5; D is possibly TRBD1 (6 bases). This CDR3 contains 16 residues. Per the germline V gene, CDR1 is MNHEY and CDR2 is SVGAGI. V lost 5 bases to trimming and J lost 5 bases, with 19 bases between them. The CDR3 sequence is CASSPRGGATDQPQHF. The CDR3 nucleotides are TGTGCCAGCAGTCCCCGGGGGGGGGCAACGGATCAGCCCCAGCATTTT.

This clonotype was seen a few times. V and J are TRBV27 and TRBJ1-5; D ambiguous. CDR3 length: 13 residues. The germline V gene encodes CDR1 MNHEY and CDR2 SMNVEV (reference sequence). Deletions cut 3 bases from V and 6 bases from J, with 9 bases between. The chain's CDR3 is CASSLAVSQPQHF. The CDR3 DNA reads TGTGCCAGCAGTTTGGCAGTCAGTCAGCCCCAGCATTTT.

The chain carries TRBV11-2 and TRBJ2-1; 8 bases are a match to TRBD1. Germline CDR1 reads SGHAT; CDR2 reads FQNNGV. Trimming at V came to 7 bases and at J to 8 bases, leaving 7 bases not matched to a gene. CDR3 size: 13 residues. The CDR3 coding sequence is TGTGCCAGCATGGAGGACAGGGCCGATGAGCAGTTCTTC. Amino acid sequence: CASMEDRADEQFF.

This chain uses TRBV12-3 or TRBV12-4 with TRBJ2-1; D perhaps matches TRBD1 (5 bases). With the DNA end fitting TRBJ2-7 better, the J assignment may be wrong. This CDR3 comprises 14 residues. In DNA form, the CDR3 reads TGTGCCAGCAGTTTACAGGGCTCCTACAATGAGCAGTACTTC. Encoded protein: CASSLQGSYNEQYF.

This clonotype was found a few times. CDR3 loop: CASSQGYETLQQNQPQHF. Written as DNA, the CDR3 is TGTGCCAGCAGCCAAGGGTATGAGACCCTTCAGCAAAATCAGCCCCAGCATTTT. This sequence joins TRBV14 and TRBJ1-5; the D is unclear. The length of the CDR3 is 18 residues. Germline V gene sequence: CDR1 SGHDN, CDR2 FVKESK. V lost 1 base and J lost 4, with 20 bases in between. The full variable domain, in which reference TRBV14 and TRBJ1-5 provide the parts outside the CDR3, is EAGVTQFPSHSVIEKGQTVTLRCDPISGHDNLYWYRRVMGKEIKFLLHFVKESKQDESGMPNNRFLAERTGGTYSTLKVQPAELEDSGVYFCASSQGYETLQQNQPQHFGDGTRLSIL.

The chain links TRBV7-9 to TRBJ1-3; maybe TRBD1 (5 bases). V lost 3 bases and J 1 base, leaving 19 bases between the germline ends. From germline, CDR1 is SEHNR and CDR2 FQNEAQ (reference sequence). CDR3 length: 18 residues. The CDR3: CASSLKRDLPKSGNTIYF. The CDR3 DNA reads TGTGCCAGCAGCTTGAAAAGGGACTTACCAAAATCTGGAAACACCATATATTTT. The full variable domain, rest sourced from reference TRBV7-9 and TRBJ1-3, is DTGVSQNPRHKITKRGQNVTFRCDPISEHNRLYWYRQTLGQGPEFLTYFQNEAQLEKSRLLSDRFSAERPKGSFSTLEIQRTEQGDSAMYLCASSLKRDLPKSGNTIYFGEGSWLTVV.

On this clonotype: One base away lies a much larger clone, so this may be a sequencing read error. This chain links TRBV9 with TRBJ2-3, with D unclear. The CDR3 consists of 11 residues. The germline V and J ends were trimmed by 3 bases and 7 bases, with 6 bases remaining between them. Germline values: CDR1 SGDLS, CDR2 YYNGEE. The CDR3 protein is CASSAVYTQYF. CDR3 nucleotides: TGTGCCAGCAGCGCCGTGTATACGCAGTATTTT.

The V and J genes are TRBV27 and TRBJ2-7; 9 nucleotides line up with TRBD2. Germline CDR1 MNHEY, CDR2 SMNVEV (reference sequence). Trimming removed 3 bases from V and 3 bases from J; junction bases left unmatched: 3. The CDR3 is 14 amino acids. CDR3 protein: CASSFSGSFYEQYF. The CDR3 nucleotides are TGTGCCAGCAGTTTTAGCGGGAGTTTCTACGAGCAGTACTTC.